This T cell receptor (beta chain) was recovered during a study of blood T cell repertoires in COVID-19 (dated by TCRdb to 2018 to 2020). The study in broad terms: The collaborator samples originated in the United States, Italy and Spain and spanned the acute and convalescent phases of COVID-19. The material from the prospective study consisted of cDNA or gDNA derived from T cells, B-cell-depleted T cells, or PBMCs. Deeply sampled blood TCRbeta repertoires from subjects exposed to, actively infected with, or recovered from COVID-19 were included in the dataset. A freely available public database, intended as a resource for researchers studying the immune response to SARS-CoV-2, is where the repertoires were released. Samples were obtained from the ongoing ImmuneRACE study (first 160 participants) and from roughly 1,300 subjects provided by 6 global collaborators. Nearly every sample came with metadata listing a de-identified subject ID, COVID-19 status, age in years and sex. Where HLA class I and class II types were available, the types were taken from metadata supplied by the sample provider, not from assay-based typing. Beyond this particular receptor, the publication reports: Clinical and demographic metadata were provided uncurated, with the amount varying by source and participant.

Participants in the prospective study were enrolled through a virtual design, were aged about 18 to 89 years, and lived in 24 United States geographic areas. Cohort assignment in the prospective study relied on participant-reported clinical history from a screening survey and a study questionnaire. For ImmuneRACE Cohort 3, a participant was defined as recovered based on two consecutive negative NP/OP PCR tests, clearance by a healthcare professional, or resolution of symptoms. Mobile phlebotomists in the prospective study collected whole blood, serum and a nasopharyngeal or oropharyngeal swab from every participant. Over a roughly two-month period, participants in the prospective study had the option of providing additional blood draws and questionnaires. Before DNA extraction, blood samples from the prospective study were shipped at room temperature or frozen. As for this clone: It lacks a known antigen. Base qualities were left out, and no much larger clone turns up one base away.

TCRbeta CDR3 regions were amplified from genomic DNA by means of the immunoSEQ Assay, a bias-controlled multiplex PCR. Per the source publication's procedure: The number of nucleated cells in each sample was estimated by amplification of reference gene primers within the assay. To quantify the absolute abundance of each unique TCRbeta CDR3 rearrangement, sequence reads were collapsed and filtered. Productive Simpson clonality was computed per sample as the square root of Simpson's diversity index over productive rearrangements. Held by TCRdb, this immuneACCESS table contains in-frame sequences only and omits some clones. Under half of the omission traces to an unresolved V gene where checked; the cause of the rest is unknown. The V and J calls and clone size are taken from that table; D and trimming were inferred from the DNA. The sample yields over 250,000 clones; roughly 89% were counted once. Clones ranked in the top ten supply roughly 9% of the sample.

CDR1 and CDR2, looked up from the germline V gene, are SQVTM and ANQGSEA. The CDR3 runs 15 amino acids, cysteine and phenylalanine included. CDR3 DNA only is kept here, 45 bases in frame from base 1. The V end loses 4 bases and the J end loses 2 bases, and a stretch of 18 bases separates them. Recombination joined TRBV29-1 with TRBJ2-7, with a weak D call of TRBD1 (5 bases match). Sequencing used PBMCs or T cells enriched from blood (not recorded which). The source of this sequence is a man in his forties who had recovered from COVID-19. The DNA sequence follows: TGCAGCGTTGGGTTGTGGTTCAGGGCCACCTACGAGCAGTACTTC. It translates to CSVGLWFRATYEQYF.